This passage covers 12 T cell receptor beta chains from one sample sequenced in a study of identical twins (dated by TCRdb to the mid-2010s). Libraries were prepared through 5' RACE. Sequencing relied on an Illumina HiSeq 2000. TCRdb's own reprocessing of the public reads used fastp at Q25 and MiXCR and kept productive beta chains. All rows with the same CDR3 protein become a single entry with the most common DNA and genes. The sample table holds 300,000 to 400,000 distinct CDR3 sequences, of which roughly 10% were seen once. 8% to 10% of the sample comes from the top ten. Source material: naive T cells sorted from blood. Taken with the paper, the label for cell subset or site translates to: cells isolated with a human naive T-cell isolation kit. The receptors shown here come from a woman aged 50 to 65 in good health.

This clonotype has a handful of counts. The chain links TRBV4-1 to TRBJ2-7; D may be TRBD2 (6 bases). V was cut by 0 bases and J by 6 bases, with 12 bases left in between. CDR1 MGHRA and CDR2 YSYEKL come from the germline V gene. The CDR3 covers 14 residues. This chain's CDR3 is CASSQDLAGLEQYF. As DNA, the CDR3 is TGCGCCAGCAGCCAAGATCTTGCGGGGCTCGAGCAGTACTTC.

This clonotype was observed a few times. V is TRBV7-2 and J is TRBJ2-2, with 8 bases aligning to TRBD2. V was pared by 3 bases and J by 4 bases, with 4 bases of the junction left unmatched. In germline, CDR1 is SGHTA, CDR2 FQGNSA. The CDR3 has 15 amino acids. The CDR3 here is CASSFWLAGTGELFF. CDR3 DNA: TGTGCCAGCAGCTTCTGGCTAGCGGGCACCGGGGAGCTGTTTTTT.

This sequence joins TRBV27 and TRBJ2-3; no definite D call. The germline V gene encodes CDR1 MNHEY and CDR2 SMNVEV (reference sequence). The CDR3 runs 14 residues. V lost 6 bases, J lost 2 bases, and 12 bases lay in between. This CDR3 reads CASRRSSTTDTQYF. The CDR3 DNA follows: TGTGCCAGCAGACGGAGCTCAACCACAGATACGCAGTATTTT.

This clonotype was detected a few times. The V gene is TRBV7-9, the J gene TRBJ2-7, with a weak D call TRBD1 (6 bases). The CDR3 covers 15 residues. Germline V gene data show CDR1 as SEHNR and CDR2 as FQNEAQ (reference sequence). V was cut by 5 bases and J by 2 bases, with 16 bases left in between. Here the CDR3 reads CASSPGDTSAYEQYF. As DNA, the CDR3 is TGTGCCAGCAGCCCCGGGGACACTTCAGCCTACGAGCAGTACTTC.

The rearrangement links TRBV5-1 to TRBJ2-3, with D perhaps TRBD2 (5 bases). V dropped 6 bases and J dropped 2 bases, with 7 bases sitting between them. The germline gives CDR1 SGHRS, CDR2 YFSETQ. The CDR3 contains 12 residues. As DNA, the CDR3 is TGCGCCAGCACGGACTTCACAGATACGCAGTATTTT. Translated: CASTDFTDTQYF.

In its sample, this clonotype was seen a few times. The V call is TRBV7-8, the J call TRBJ2-5; 10 positions agree with TRBD1. In germline, CDR1 is SGHVS, CDR2 FQNEAQ. After removal of 2 bases from V and 2 bases from J, the junction contained 11 bases not matched to a gene. The CDR3 has 18 residues. The CDR3 reads CASSLNPRTGGPQETQYF. CDR3 in DNA: TGTGCCAGCAGCTTAAATCCAAGGACAGGGGGGCCTCAAGAGACCCAGTACTTC.

This clonotype was counted at least ten times. V usage is TRBV5-1 and J usage is TRBJ1-1; TRBD1 might be the D (5 bases). The CDR3 sequence is 14 residues long. The ends were cut back, 0 bases at V and 7 bases at J, with 13 bases in the middle. Germline assignment: CDR1 SGHRS and CDR2 YFSETQ. Here the CDR3 DNA reads TGCGCCAGCAGCTTGGGGGGACCGGGAGATGAAGCTTTCTTT. Translating it yields CASSLGGPGDEAFF.

J is TRBJ2-2 and V is TRBV7-8, with TRBD1 matching over 8 bases. Trimming at V came to 5 bases and at J to 5 bases, leaving 7 bases not matched to a gene. Germline CDR1 SGHVS, CDR2 FQNEAQ. This CDR3 is built from 15 residues. The CDR3 DNA is TGTGCCAGCAGCATGTCGGGACAGGCGACCGGGGAGCTGTTTTTT. This codes for CASSMSGQATGELFF.

The V gene is TRBV3-1, the J gene TRBJ2-1, with 7 bases that match TRBD2. The J segment lost 8 bases and the V segment lost 4 bases, leaving 8 bases of the junction unmatched. The CDR3 runs to 14 residues. Germline V lookup: CDR1 LGHDT, CDR2 YNNKEL (reference sequence). For the CDR3, the DNA is TGTGCCAGCAGCCCGGGACTATCAGGCGATGAGCAGTTCTTC. This sequence encodes CASSPGLSGDEQFF.

This clonotype occurred a few times. The V call is TRBV10-3, the J call TRBJ2-7, with D hard to call. Trimming removed 7 bases from V and 7 bases from J, with 17 bases in between. The CDR3 consists of 13 residues. Germline CDR1 and CDR2: ENHRY and SYGVKD. The CDR3 here is CAITDDWSWEQYF. The CDR3 DNA reads as TGTGCCATCACGGATGACTGGTCGTGGGAGCAGTACTTC.

This clonotype has just a few counts. The gene calls are TRBV5-1 and TRBJ1-2; 7 nucleotides align to TRBD1. The CDR3 spans 15 residues. The ends lost 1 base at V and 10 bases at J; junction bases unmatched: 13. Germline lookup yields CDR1 SGHRS and CDR2 YFSETQ. This chain's CDR3 is CASSLSRGLEVAYTF. CDR3 nucleotides: TGCGCCAGCAGCTTGAGTAGGGGGCTGGAGGTAGCCTACACCTTC.

This clonotype has just a few counts. J is TRBJ2-2 and V is TRBV5-1, with unresolved D. There are 14 residues in the CDR3. V was cut by 6 bases and J by 2 bases, with 11 bases left in between. Germline CDR1 reads SGHRS; CDR2 reads YFSETQ. The CDR3 DNA reads as TGCGCCAGCAAGAGCAGCTATAACACCGGGGAGCTGTTTTTT. This codes for CASKSSYNTGELFF.